The T cell receptor beta chain described here comes from a study of cytomegalovirus exposure and HLA in healthy donors. Use of 60 Vbeta and 13 Jbeta primers characterized the PCR. The data were produced by immunoSEQ multiplex PCR, yet TCRdb's version contains in-frame clones alone and is incomplete. The sample records around 140,000 clones, around 80% being singletons. The ends were cut back, 5 bases at V and 4 bases at J, with 14 bases in the middle. This CDR3 is built from 14 residues. Per germline, CDR1 KGHSH and CDR2 LQKENI. V usage is TRBV18 and J usage is TRBJ2-5; a possible D gene is TRBD1 (6 bases). What was sequenced was PBMCs. The TCR comes from a man aged 18-30 years in good health and CMV-seropositive. CDR3 in DNA: TGTGCCAGCTCATCGTCCTGGGGGCCAGAGACCCAGTACTTC. Translating it yields CASSSSWGPETQYF.